The next 24 T cell receptor beta chains were all read from a single sample in a study of Ad26.COV2.S vaccination and SARS-CoV-2 variants. TCRdb keeps only in-frame clones here, not all; method: immunoSEQ multiplex PCR. Of about 350,000 clones listed, roughly 85% are singletons. Noted treatment: about 20 received Ad26.COV2.S at low or high dose, single or two shots; 5 received placebo; per-sample allocation not given. Following the first vaccine or placebo injection, samples were taken on day 63. Sequencing used peripheral blood, obtained in a trial of Ad26.COV2.S vaccine versus placebo. Source of these receptors: a person aged 18-65 years who received the Ad26.COV2.S COVID-19 vaccine or a placebo.

This clone was observed once. The chain links TRBV12-5 to TRBJ1-1; weak D call: TRBD1 (5 bases). Trimming stripped 6 bases from V and 0 bases from J, with 11 bases between. The germline V gene encodes CDR1 LGHNT and CDR2 FRNRAP. The CDR3 runs to 14 residues. In DNA, the CDR3 is TGTGCTAGTGGGGCGGACACTATGAACACTGAAGCTTTCTTT. Protein sequence: CASGADTMNTEAFF.

V gene TRBV10-3 combines with J gene TRBJ1-4; 7 bases are a match to TRBD1. Germline values: CDR1 ENHRY, CDR2 SYGVKD. V lost 4 bases, J lost 8 bases, and 4 bases stayed unmatched. The CDR3 loop spans 13 amino acids. The CDR3 loop reads CAISGPGGEKLFF. The DNA of the CDR3 is TGTGCCATCAGTGGGCCAGGGGGGGAAAAACTGTTTTTT.

J is TRBJ2-3 and V is TRBV5-1, with D possibly being TRBD1 (6 bases). This CDR3 comprises 15 residues. Trimming took 5 bases from V and 5 from J, leaving 18 bases between them. CDR1 and CDR2 from the germline V gene are SGHRS and YFSETQ. The CDR3: CASSPSSGVKDTQYF. The CDR3, as DNA: TGCGCCAGCAGTCCTTCGTCAGGGGTAAAAGATACGCAGTATTTT.

The V gene is TRBV3-1 (or the pseudogene TRBV3-2), the J gene TRBJ1-1; perhaps TRBD1 as D (6 bases). Germline V gene data show CDR1 as LGHDT and CDR2 as YNNKEL (reference sequence). V was trimmed by 4 bases and J by 1 base, leaving 16 bases between them. CDR3 length: 16 residues. CDR3 residues: CASSPSRGAGNTEAFF. CDR3 coding DNA: TGTGCCAGCAGCCCTTCTCGGGGGGCGGGGAACACTGAAGCTTTCTTT.

In this sample, this clone turned up a few times. This chain joins TRBV14 and TRBJ1-2; TRBD1 might be the D (5 bases). Germline CDR1 reads SGHDN; CDR2 reads FVKESK. Trimming pared 1 base from V and 0 bases from J, leaving 9 bases between. CDR3 size: 15 residues. The CDR3 region has the DNA TGTGCCAGCAGCCAAGGCCAGGGCTCTAACTATGGCTACACCTTC. Its protein product is CASSQGQGSNYGYTF.

This chain connects TRBV27 to TRBJ1-1; D not certain. Germline loops: CDR1 MNHEY, CDR2 SMNVEV (reference sequence). V lost 7 bases and J 0 bases, leaving 15 bases between the germline ends. This CDR3 has 15 residues. The CDR3 is CASTRTVDMNTEAFF. CDR3 nucleotide sequence: TGTGCCAGCACCAGGACGGTTGACATGAACACTGAAGCTTTCTTT.

As regards this clone: Sequence at one end of the junction differs from germline and may be a read error. The V call is TRBV10-2, the J call TRBJ1-1, with 7 bases lining up with TRBD1. Per germline, CDR1 WSHSY and CDR2 SAAADI. The CDR3 extends over 11 amino acids. CDR3 bases: TGCGCCAGCAGACTCGACAGGGTTCTCGAGTTT. Its protein is CASRLDRVLEF.

The CDR3 DNA follows: TGTGCCAGCAGCCTCGCTATACGACTAGCAGGGGCATCGACGAATACGCAGTATTTT. It yields the protein CASSLAIRLAGASTNTQYF. The V call is TRBV14, the J call TRBJ2-3; possible D gene TRBD2, 7 bases. Trimming took 4 bases from V and 7 from J, leaving 30 bases between them. This CDR3 has 19 residues. Germline loops: CDR1 SGHDN, CDR2 FVKESK.

J is TRBJ2-7 and V is TRBV28; TRBD1 aligns across 9 bases. V shed 5 bases and J 4 bases; nucleotides not matched to a gene: 15. The CDR3 sequence is 17 residues long. In germline, CDR1 is MDHEN, CDR2 SYDVKM. CDR3 nucleotide sequence: TGTGCCAGCAGTCATTTCGGTACAGGGGGCGTCTGGTACGAGCAGTACTTC. Encoded protein: CASSHFGTGGVWYEQYF. Complete variable domain (other parts from reference TRBV28 and TRBJ2-7): DVKVTQSSRYLVKRTGEKVFLECVQDMDHENMFWYRQDPGLGLRLIYFSYDVKMKEKGDIPEGYSVSREKKERFSLILESASTNQTSMYLCASSHFGTGGVWYEQYFGPGTRLTVT.

The chain joins TRBV5-1 to TRBJ2-5; 11 bases are shared with TRBD1. CDR1 and CDR2 (germline): SGHRS, YFSETQ. CDR3 length: 16 amino acids. With 4 bases clipped from V and 5 bases from J, the junction kept 10 bases outside the gene matches. The CDR3 bases are TGCGCCAGCAGCACCCCCGGGACAGGGGGTAGGGAGACCCAGTACTTC. Translated: CASSTPGTGGRETQYF.

V usage is TRBV12-2 and J usage is TRBJ2-5. TRBV12-2 is termed a pseudogene. The CDR3 spans 15 residues. The CDR3 coding sequence is TGTGCCCCAGGGGGGGGGTGGCAAAAGCAAGAGACCCAGTACTTC. This encodes CAPGGGWQKQETQYF.

The gene calls are TRBV7-2 and TRBJ1-1; TRBD1 agrees at 8 bases. Losses at the gene ends were 5 bases for V and 3 bases for J; bases not matched to a gene: 2. Germline-derived CDR1 and CDR2 are SGHTA and FQGNSA. This CDR3 comprises 13 residues. The chain's CDR3 is CASSPRGHTEAFF. CDR3 in DNA: TGTGCCAGCAGCCCCAGGGGGCACACTGAAGCTTTCTTT.

The chain recombines TRBV5-1 with TRBJ2-1; possible D gene TRBD2, 7 bases. This CDR3 has 16 residues. The V and J ends lost 6 bases and 0 bases respectively, with 16 bases between them. Per the germline V gene, CDR1 is SGHRS and CDR2 is YFSETQ. DNA of the CDR3: TGCGCCAGCAACAAGGGGGGGCCTAGCTCCTACAATGAGCAGTTCTTC. This translates into CASNKGGPSSYNEQFF.

J is TRBJ2-7 and V is TRBV2, with 10 bases identical to TRBD1. Unmatched junction bases numbered 5, after V lost 8 bases and J lost 1 base. CDR3 length: 14 amino acids. CDR1 and CDR2 from the germline V gene are SNHLY and FYNNEI. Written as DNA, the CDR3 is TGTGCCAGCCTCGGGACAGGGGCATCCTACGAGCAGTACTTC. Translation: CASLGTGASYEQYF.

The V gene is TRBV9, the J gene TRBJ2-5; tentative D call: TRBD2 (5 bases). This CDR3 region has 14 residues. Germline V gene sequence: CDR1 SGDLS, CDR2 YYNGEE. The V end lost 1 base, the J end lost 2 bases, and 9 bases lay between the germline ends. CDR3 loop: CASSVMSGQETQYF. The CDR3 DNA reads TGTGCCAGCAGCGTAATGTCGGGACAAGAGACCCAGTACTTC.

V is TRBV15 and J is TRBJ2-3; 13 nucleotides align to TRBD2. Germline V gene sequence: CDR1 LNHNV, CDR2 YYDKDF (reference sequence). V lost 3 bases and J lost 5; bases outside the gene matches: 14. This CDR3 contains 19 residues. The CDR3 is CATSSLSTRTSGGGDTQYF. DNA for the CDR3: TGTGCCACCAGCAGCCTATCTACACGGACTAGCGGGGGAGGAGATACGCAGTATTTT.

The chain uses TRBV7-9 and TRBJ1-2; D is perhaps TRBD1 (5 bases). CDR3 size: 16 residues. Germline loops: CDR1 SEHNR, CDR2 FQNEAQ (reference sequence). V lost 0 bases and J lost 3, with 14 bases in between. Here the CDR3 reads CASSLARDEIHYGYTF. CDR3 DNA sequence: TGTGCCAGCAGCTTAGCCAGGGACGAAATTCACTATGGCTACACCTTC.

This clone was seen more than once but under ten times. V is TRBV3-1 (or the pseudogene TRBV3-2) and J is TRBJ2-1, with TRBD2 identical over 13 bases. The CDR3 covers 16 residues. The V gene's germline CDR1 is LGHDT and CDR2 YNNKEL (reference sequence). V lost 0 bases, J lost 7 bases, and 3 bases stayed unmatched. CDR3 bases: TGTGCCAGCAGCCAAGACTGGGGACTAGCGGGAAATGAGCAGTTCTTC. As protein: CASSQDWGLAGNEQFF.

The V gene is TRBV4-1, the J gene TRBJ1-6; a possible D gene is TRBD1 (5 bases). This CDR3 contains 16 residues. Germline-derived CDR1 and CDR2 are MGHRA and YSYEKL. Trimming cost V 1 base and J 9 bases, with 16 bases left between them. The CDR3 DNA is TGCGCCAGCAGCCAAGCTCTCAGGGAGAAAGGTTCACCCCTCCACTTT. This gives the protein CASSQALREKGSPLHF.

The chain couples TRBV2 to TRBJ2-3; tentatively, D is TRBD2 (6 bases). Germline lookup yields CDR1 SNHLY and CDR2 FYNNEI. Trimming removed 0 bases at V and 7 bases at J, with 14 bases between. This CDR3 region has 15 residues. The CDR3 coding sequence is TGTGCCAGCAGTGAAGCGAGCGGCGCGGGGAATACGCAGTATTTT. Protein product: CASSEASGAGNTQYF. The full variable domain, with the rest looked up from reference TRBV2 and TRBJ2-3, is EPEVTQTPSHQVTQMGQEVILRCVPISNHLYFYWYRQILGQKVEFLVSFYNNEISEKSEIFDDQFSVERPDGSNFTLKIRSTKLEDSAMYFCASSEASGAGNTQYFGPGTRLTVL.

The CDR3 here is CASSPRVGTEAFF. The DNA for the CDR3 is TGCGCCAGCAGCCCCAGGGTAGGGACTGAAGCTTTCTTT. This chain links TRBV5-1 with TRBJ1-1; D is perhaps TRBD1 (5 bases). Germline V gene lookup returns CDR1 SGHRS and CDR2 YFSETQ. This CDR3 has 13 amino acids. V was clipped by 4 bases and J by 5 bases, with 12 bases between them.

The count of this clone is one. The chain has TRBV28 and TRBJ2-1; weak D call: TRBD1 (6 bases). CDR3 size: 14 residues. V was clipped by 8 bases and J by 0 bases, with 11 bases between them. The germline V gene encodes CDR1 MDHEN and CDR2 SYDVKM. The CDR3 sequence: CASRQERSYNEQFF. The CDR3 DNA follows: TGTGCCAGCCGACAGGAACGCTCCTACAATGAGCAGTTCTTC.

This clone was recorded once. This rearrangement joins TRBV28 to TRBJ2-7; D is unresolved. The CDR3 totals 14 residues. Germline CDR1 is MDHEN and CDR2 is SYDVKM. V gave up 6 bases and J gave up 0 bases, with 12 bases separating them. CDR3 loop: CASSPRISSYEQYF. CDR3 coding DNA: TGTGCCAGCAGCCCAAGGATTAGCTCCTACGAGCAGTACTTC.

The chain recombines TRBV27 with TRBJ2-7; 7 positions agree with TRBD1. The CDR3 totals 12 residues. Germline CDR1 is MNHEY and CDR2 is SMNVEV (reference sequence). V shed 8 bases, J shed 6 bases, and the junction held 7 bases outside the gene matches. The CDR3 DNA sequence: TGTGCCAGCGGAGCCGGGACAGTCGAGCAGTACTTC. It is translated as CASGAGTVEQYF.